Following are 4 T cell receptor beta chains from one sample sequenced in a study of regulatory T cells in long-lasting Graves disease. The TCR beta library used iRepertoire HTBI primers with Arm-PCR amplification of CDR3. TCRdb reprocessed the multiplex PCR reads with MiXCR, giving one entry per CDR3 protein. Seen here are 510,000 or so distinct CDR3 sequences, about 12% observed once, and the top ten hold approximately 9%. Time point: newly diagnosed GD, antithyroid drugs for less than 3 months. From PBMCs, RNA was extracted and then used to make the TCR library. This sample was shared with a second study, whose subject was T cells in Graves' hyperthyroidism and ophthalmopathy.

Sequencing used peripheral blood mononuclear cells (PBMCs), obtained at new diagnosis, from a patient treated with antithyroid drugs. All receptors derive from a woman younger than 45 with Graves disease.

This clonotype occurred many times. The rearrangement links TRBV11-3 to TRBJ1-1, with D hard to call. CDR3 length: 11 amino acids. Trimming stripped 0 bases from V and 4 bases from J, with 0 bases between. Germline CDR1 SGHNT, CDR2 YENEEA. The CDR3 nucleotides read TGTGCCAGCAGCTTAGACACTGAAGCTTTCTTT. Protein product: CASSLDTEAFF.

CDR3 sequence: CASSISRQGAQPQHF. DNA for the CDR3: TGTGCCAGTAGTATCTCGAGACAGGGTGCTCAGCCCCAGCATTTT. The V and J genes are TRBV19 and TRBJ1-5; the match to TRBD1 covers 7 bases. The CDR3 covers 15 residues. Germline V lookup: CDR1 LNHDA, CDR2 SQIVND (reference sequence). Unmatched junction bases numbered 8, after V lost 3 bases and J lost 6 bases.

This clonotype was found many times. This chain uses TRBV11-2 with TRBJ1-1; D is uncertain. Trimming pared 1 base from V and 1 base from J, leaving 13 bases between. The CDR3 consists of 16 residues. Germline V lookup: CDR1 SGHAT, CDR2 FQNNGV. CDR3 sequence: CASSLALGFKNTEAFF. DNA for the CDR3: TGTGCCAGCAGCTTAGCTCTTGGCTTTAAGAACACTGAAGCTTTCTTT.

There are many counts of this clonotype. V is TRBV4-1 and J is TRBJ2-3; TRBD2 agrees at 7 bases. This CDR3 comprises 14 residues. V lost 6 bases to trimming and J lost 1 base; unmatched junction nucleotides: 4. Looked up from germline, CDR1 is MGHRA and CDR2 is YSYEKL. Here the CDR3 DNA reads TGCGCCAGCAGGCGGGAGACGGGCACAGATACGCAGTATTTT. Translation: CASRRETGTDTQYF.